This entry is about one T cell receptor beta chain. Method: immunoSEQ multiplex PCR; TCRdb's copy keeps in-frame clones and lacks some. Altogether 95,000 to 100,000 clones are present, around 89% being singletons, with the ten largest covering about 7.8%. V shed 7 bases and J shed 0 bases, with 13 bases lying between them. The CDR3 covers 13 residues. Germline V gene lookup returns CDR1 SQVTM and CDR2 ANQGSEA. The data belong to a study of control samples from healthy donors and cancer patients. Sequencing was done on a sample of blood. The chain is built from TRBV29-1 and TRBJ2-7, with D perhaps TRBD1 or TRBD2 (5 bases each). This TCR came from a man aged 30-40 years in good health. The CDR3 here is CSAPGTRSYEQYF. As DNA, the CDR3 is TGCAGCGCCCCCGGGACCCGCTCCTACGAGCAGTACTTC.